Below, 3 T cell receptor beta chains from the same sample are listed, as sequenced in a study of tumor-infiltrating lymphocytes in primary liver carcinoma. cDNA specific to TCR beta was made from 450 to 650 ng of total RNA, with a constant-region primer employed for priming. ARM-PCR was slightly modified, and three nested multiplex PCR rounds with it gave rise to the TCR beta libraries. In the first two PCR rounds, TRBV1-TRBV30 forward primers were paired with a C-beta reverse primer, and each round lasted approximately 9 cycles. From the multiplex PCR reads, TCRdb called clonotypes with MiXCR, one entry per CDR3 protein. The sample yields tens of thousands of distinct CDR3 sequences, 71% seen once. Without any cell sorting, roughly 18-30 mg of bulk tissue yielded co-extracted RNA and DNA. The sequencing input was liver tumor tissue from sampling region 4. Stated subset: tumor region T4, right-lateral pole. The receptors come from an older woman with primary liver carcinoma and hepatitis B virus infection.

V usage is TRBV20-1 and J usage is TRBJ2-4, with TRBD2 matching over 10 bases. Germline V gene sequence: CDR1 DFQATT, CDR2 SNEGSKA (reference sequence). V lost 4 bases to trimming and J lost 0 bases; unmatched junction nucleotides: 6. The CDR3 length is 16 residues. CDR3 residues: CSAKGLADLAKNIQYF. The CDR3 coding sequence is TGCAGTGCTAAAGGACTAGCGGACCTAGCCAAAAACATTCAGTACTTC.

The V gene is TRBV29-1, the J gene TRBJ2-1; weak D call: TRBD2 (6 bases). CDR3 size: 12 residues. Per germline, CDR1 SQVTM and CDR2 ANQGSEA. Trimming removed 5 bases from V and 8 bases from J, with 13 bases in between. CDR3 sequence reads: CSVRAPSDEQFF. The DNA of the CDR3 is TGCAGCGTTCGCGCTCCTAGCGATGAGCAGTTCTTC.

This clonotype appeared a single time. This could be a read error, since a much larger clone is one nucleotide away. The chain links TRBV7-8 to TRBJ1-1, with a tentative D call TRBD1 (5 bases). Germline V CDR1 and CDR2: SGHVS, FQNEAQ. This CDR3 has 14 residues. This CDR3 reads CTSSFGTLNTEAFF. The CDR3 DNA sequence: TGTACCAGCAGCTTCGGGACTCTGAACACTGAAGCTTTCTTT.